A selection of T cell receptor beta chains follows, all from one sample in a study of T cells in lung cancer brain metastases. Assay used: immunoSEQ multiplex PCR; TCRdb lists only in-frame clones, some missing. The table has about 1,700 clones, around 90% seen once. The sequenced sample was tumor tissue from a brain metastasis. The source is a man between 60 and 75 years old with non-small cell lung cancer that had spread to the brain. Both conserved end residues are part of each CDR3. D genes are given only for firm matches. Only part of the rows carry a size: once, few, many, or a class if the clone is expanded.

len: 16; v_gene: TRBV2; d_gene: NA; abundance: NA; j_gene: TRBJ1-5; CDR3nt: TGTGCCAGCAGTGATCTGGGTCAGGGGAAGTTAGAGCCCCAGCATTTT; CDR3aa: CASSDLGQGKLEPQHF
len: 13; v_gene: TRBV12-2; d_gene: NA; abundance: NA; j_gene: TRBJ1-1; CDR3nt: TGTGCAAGTCGCTTATTACTCCGCCTACAAGCTTTCTTT; CDR3aa: CASRLLLRLQAFF
len: 11; v_gene: TRBV30; d_gene: NA; abundance: NA; j_gene: TRBJ2-7; CDR3nt: TGTGCCTGGACCCACTTTGGCGAGCAGTACTTC; CDR3aa: CAWTHFGEQYF
len: 16; v_gene: TRBV2; d_gene: TRBD1; abundance: NA; j_gene: TRBJ1-1; CDR3nt: TGTGCCAGCACCCCCATCCGGGACAGTTGGAACACTGAAGCTTTCTTT; CDR3aa: CASTPIRDSWNTEAFF
len: 15; v_gene: TRBV19; d_gene: NA; abundance: few; j_gene: TRBJ1-3; CDR3nt: TGTGCCAGTATCGCAACGGACAGCTCTGGAAACACCATATATTTT; CDR3aa: CASIATDSSGNTIYF
len: 15; v_gene: TRBV5-1; d_gene: NA; abundance: NA; j_gene: TRBJ1-1; CDR3nt: TGCGCCAGCAGCTTGGAAGGCAGGGGAGCCACTGAAGCTTTCTTT; CDR3aa: CASSLEGRGATEAFF
len: 12; v_gene: TRBV6-5; d_gene: NA; abundance: NA; j_gene: TRBJ2-1; CDR3nt: TGTGCCAGCAGTTGGTTGGGTGATGAGCAGTTCTTC; CDR3aa: CASSWLGDEQFF
len: 13; v_gene: TRBV10-3; d_gene: TRBD2; abundance: NA; j_gene: TRBJ2-3; CDR3nt: TGTGCCATCAGGTCCGGGACTAGCGGAACGCAGTATTTT; CDR3aa: CAIRSGTSGTQYF
len: 13; v_gene: TRBV5-4; d_gene: TRBD1; abundance: NA; j_gene: TRBJ2-7; CDR3nt: TGTGCCTTTGCCCCGGGACAGGGCTACGAGCAGTACTTC; CDR3aa: CAFAPGQGYEQYF
len: 15; v_gene: TRBV12-5; d_gene: TRBD1; abundance: NA; j_gene: TRBJ1-4; CDR3nt: TGTGCTAGTGGTTTCTGGGACAGGATAAATGAAAAACTGTTTTTT; CDR3aa: CASGFWDRINEKLFF
len: 16; v_gene: TRBV7-8; d_gene: TRBD2; abundance: NA; j_gene: TRBJ2-3; CDR3nt: TGTGCCAGCAGCATACCCATAGCGGGAGCCGGGGATACGCAGTATTTT; CDR3aa: CASSIPIAGAGDTQYF
len: 13; v_gene: TRBV5-1; d_gene: NA; abundance: NA; j_gene: TRBJ1-1; CDR3nt: TGCGCCAGCAGCTTAGAGCGGAACACTGAAGCTTTCTTT; CDR3aa: CASSLERNTEAFF
len: 18; v_gene: TRBV5-1; d_gene: TRBD1; abundance: NA; j_gene: TRBJ2-3; CDR3nt: TGCGCCAGCAGCCTTCCGTTTTATTTACAGGGGAGCACAGATACGCAGTATTTT; CDR3aa: CASSLPFYLQGSTDTQYF
len: 16; v_gene: TRBV4-2; d_gene: NA; abundance: NA; j_gene: TRBJ1-2; CDR3nt: TGTGCCAGCAGCCAGGACCGACAGTCTTCTAACTATGGCTACACCTTC; CDR3aa: CASSQDRQSSNYGYTF
len: 9; v_gene: TRBV27; d_gene: NA; abundance: few; j_gene: TRBJ1-5; CDR3nt: TGTGCCAGCATCCAGCCCCAGCATTTT; CDR3aa: CASIQPQHF
len: 14; v_gene: TRBV5-1; d_gene: NA; abundance: NA; j_gene: TRBJ2-5; CDR3nt: TGCGCCAGCAGCGAACGACAGGGAGGAGAGACCCAGTACTTC; CDR3aa: CASSERQGGETQYF
len: 17; v_gene: TRBV4-1; d_gene: NA; abundance: NA; j_gene: TRBJ1-2; CDR3nt: TGCGCCAGCAGCCCGAGAACCGGGCCGGGGGAGACCTATGGCTACACCTTC; CDR3aa: CASSPRTGPGETYGYTF
len: 15; v_gene: TRBV27; d_gene: NA; abundance: NA; j_gene: TRBJ1-5; CDR3nt: TGTGCCAGCAGTTTATCCCCGGGCTACAATCAGCCCCAGCATTTT; CDR3aa: CASSLSPGYNQPQHF
len: 14; v_gene: TRBV7-6; d_gene: NA; abundance: NA; j_gene: TRBJ1-2; CDR3nt: TGTGCCAGCAGCGGAGTTCGAAAGACCTATGGCTACACCTTC; CDR3aa: CASSGVRKTYGYTF
len: 15; v_gene: TRBV30; d_gene: TRBD1; abundance: NA; j_gene: TRBJ1-5; CDR3nt: TGTGCCTGGACTAAAACTGGACAGGGCGGTCAGCCCCAGCATTTT; CDR3aa: CAWTKTGQGGQPQHF
len: 13; v_gene: TRBV10-3; d_gene: TRBD2; abundance: NA; j_gene: TRBJ2-7; CDR3nt: TGTGCCACTGTAGCGGGAGGCCACTACGAGCAGTACTTC; CDR3aa: CATVAGGHYEQYF
len: 15; v_gene: TRBV14; d_gene: NA; abundance: NA; j_gene: TRBJ1-2; CDR3nt: TGTGCCAGCAGCCAAGATGCGGGGCAGCCCTATGGCTACACCTTC; CDR3aa: CASSQDAGQPYGYTF
len: 15; v_gene: TRBV7-9; d_gene: TRBD2; abundance: NA; j_gene: TRBJ2-1; CDR3nt: TGTGCCAGCAGGTCATTAGCGGGAGGCTACAATGAGCAGTTCTTC; CDR3aa: CASRSLAGGYNEQFF
len: 15; v_gene: TRBV4-1; d_gene: TRBD2; abundance: NA; j_gene: TRBJ2-1; CDR3nt: TGCGCCAGCAGCCCACAAGCGGGGGGTTACAATGAGCAGTTCTTC; CDR3aa: CASSPQAGGYNEQFF
len: 15; v_gene: TRBV7-2; d_gene: NA; abundance: NA; j_gene: TRBJ2-7; CDR3nt: TGTGCCAGCAGCCGACAGGTTGATACCTCCTACGAGCAGTACTTC; CDR3aa: CASSRQVDTSYEQYF
len: 12; v_gene: TRBV11-2; d_gene: NA; abundance: NA; j_gene: TRBJ1-1; CDR3nt: TGTGCCAGCAGCTACGGTGCCTTTGAAGCTTTCTTT; CDR3aa: CASSYGAFEAFF
len: 14; v_gene: TRBV19; d_gene: TRBD1; abundance: NA; j_gene: TRBJ2-7; CDR3nt: TGTGCCAGTAGTATAGGACAGGGGGCATACGAGCAGTACTTC; CDR3aa: CASSIGQGAYEQYF
len: 14; v_gene: TRBV4-2; d_gene: TRBD1; abundance: once; j_gene: TRBJ1-2; CDR3nt: TGTGCCAGCAGCCCGGGACAGGGAGGCTATGGCTACACCTTC; CDR3aa: CASSPGQGGYGYTF
len: 13; v_gene: TRBV9; d_gene: NA; abundance: once; j_gene: TRBJ2-3; CDR3nt: TGTGCCAGCAGCGTAGACGGAGCAGATACGCAGTATTTT; CDR3aa: CASSVDGADTQYF
len: 15; v_gene: TRBV5-1; d_gene: NA; abundance: NA; j_gene: TRBJ1-3; CDR3nt: TGCGCCAGCAGCACCCGAGCGAGCTCTGGAAACACCATATATTTT; CDR3aa: CASSTRASSGNTIYF